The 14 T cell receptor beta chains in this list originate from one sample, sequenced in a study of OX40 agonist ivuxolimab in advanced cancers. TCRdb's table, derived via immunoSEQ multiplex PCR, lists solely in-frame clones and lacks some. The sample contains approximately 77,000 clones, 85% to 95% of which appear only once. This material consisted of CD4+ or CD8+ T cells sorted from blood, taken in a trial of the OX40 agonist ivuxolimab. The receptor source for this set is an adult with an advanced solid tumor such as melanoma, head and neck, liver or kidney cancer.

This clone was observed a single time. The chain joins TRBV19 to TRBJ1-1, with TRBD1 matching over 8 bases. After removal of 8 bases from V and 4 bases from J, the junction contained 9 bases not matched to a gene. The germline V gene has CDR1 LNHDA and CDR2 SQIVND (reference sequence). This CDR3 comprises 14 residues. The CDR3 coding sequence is TGTGCCAGTCTTCCTCGGACAGGGATCACTGAAGCTTTCTTT. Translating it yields CASLPRTGITEAFF.

CDR3 region: CSVESGQGGYGYTF. DNA of the CDR3: TGCAGCGTTGAAAGCGGGCAGGGCGGCTATGGCTACACCTTC. The chain has TRBV29-1 and TRBJ1-2; D is possibly TRBD1 (5 bases). The CDR3 extends over 14 amino acids. From germline, CDR1 is SQVTM and CDR2 ANQGSEA. V gave up 2 bases and J gave up 4 bases, with 14 bases separating them.

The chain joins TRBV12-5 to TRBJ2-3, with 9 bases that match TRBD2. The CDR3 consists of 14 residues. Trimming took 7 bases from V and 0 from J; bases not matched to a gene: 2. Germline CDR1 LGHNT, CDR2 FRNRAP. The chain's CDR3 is CASALAGSTDTQYF. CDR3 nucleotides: TGTGCTAGTGCCCTAGCGGGGAGCACAGATACGCAGTATTTT.

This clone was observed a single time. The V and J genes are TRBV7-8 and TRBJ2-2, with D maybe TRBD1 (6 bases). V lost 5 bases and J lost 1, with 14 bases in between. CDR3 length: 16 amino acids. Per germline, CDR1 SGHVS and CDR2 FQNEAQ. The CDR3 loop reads CASSQSSRGNTGELFF. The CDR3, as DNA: TGTGCCAGCAGCCAATCGTCCAGGGGGAACACCGGGGAGCTGTTTTTT.

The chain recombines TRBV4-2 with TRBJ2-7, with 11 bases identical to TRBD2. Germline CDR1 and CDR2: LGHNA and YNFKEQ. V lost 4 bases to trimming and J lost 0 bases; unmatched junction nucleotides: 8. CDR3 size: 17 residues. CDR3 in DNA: TGTGCCAGCAGCCCCTCAACTAGCGGGGGAACCTCCTACGAGCAGTACTTC. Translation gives CASSPSTSGGTSYEQYF.

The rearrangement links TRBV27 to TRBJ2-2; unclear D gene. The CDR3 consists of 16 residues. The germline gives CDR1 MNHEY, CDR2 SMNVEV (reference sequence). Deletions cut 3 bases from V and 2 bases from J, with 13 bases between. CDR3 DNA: TGTGCCAGCAGTTTTCTTGGCTTTGCTAACACCGGGGAGCTGTTTTTT. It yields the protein CASSFLGFANTGELFF.

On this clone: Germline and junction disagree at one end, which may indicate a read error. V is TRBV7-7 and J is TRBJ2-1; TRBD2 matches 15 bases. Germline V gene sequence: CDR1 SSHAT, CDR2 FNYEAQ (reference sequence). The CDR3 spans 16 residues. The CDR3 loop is CASSPGLAGGLDEQFF. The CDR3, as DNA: TGTGCTAGCAGCCCAGGACTAGCGGGGGGGCTGGATGAGCAGTTCTTC.

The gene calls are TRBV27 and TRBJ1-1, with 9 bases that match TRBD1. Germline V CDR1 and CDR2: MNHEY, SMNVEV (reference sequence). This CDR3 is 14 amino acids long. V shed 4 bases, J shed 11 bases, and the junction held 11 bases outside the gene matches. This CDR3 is CASSWGQGTPRAFF. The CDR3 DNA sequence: TGTGCCAGCAGTTGGGGACAGGGCACCCCCAGGGCTTTCTTT.

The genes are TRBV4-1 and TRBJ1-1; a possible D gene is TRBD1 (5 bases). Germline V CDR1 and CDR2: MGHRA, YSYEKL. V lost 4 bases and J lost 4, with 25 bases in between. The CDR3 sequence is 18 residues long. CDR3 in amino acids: CASSRLFSAGPEGTEAFF. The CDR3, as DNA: TGCGCCAGCAGCCGTTTGTTTTCGGCAGGGCCTGAGGGCACTGAAGCTTTCTTT.

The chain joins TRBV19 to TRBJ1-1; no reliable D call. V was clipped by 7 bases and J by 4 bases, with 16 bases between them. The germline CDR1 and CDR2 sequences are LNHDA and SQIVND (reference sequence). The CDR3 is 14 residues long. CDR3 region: CASNWQPSATEAFF. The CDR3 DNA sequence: TGTGCCAGTAACTGGCAGCCCTCAGCCACTGAAGCTTTCTTT.

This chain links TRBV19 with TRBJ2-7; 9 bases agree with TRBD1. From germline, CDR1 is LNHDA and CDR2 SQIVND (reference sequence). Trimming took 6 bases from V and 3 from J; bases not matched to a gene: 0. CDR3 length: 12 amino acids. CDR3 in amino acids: CASRDRGYEQYF. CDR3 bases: TGTGCCAGTAGGGACAGGGGCTACGAGCAGTACTTC.

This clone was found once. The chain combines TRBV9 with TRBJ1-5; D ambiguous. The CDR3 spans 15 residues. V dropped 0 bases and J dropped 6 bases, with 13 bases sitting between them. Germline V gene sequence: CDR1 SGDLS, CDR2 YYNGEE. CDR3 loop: CASSVDGGLGQPQHF. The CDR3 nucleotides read TGTGCCAGCAGCGTAGATGGAGGGCTGGGTCAGCCCCAGCATTTT. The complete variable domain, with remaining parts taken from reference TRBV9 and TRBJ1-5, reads DSGVTQTPKHLITATGQRVTLRCSPRSGDLSVYWYQQSLDQGLQFLIQYYNGEERAKGNILERFSAQQFPDLHSELNLSSLELGDSALYFCASSVDGGLGQPQHFGDGTRLSIL.

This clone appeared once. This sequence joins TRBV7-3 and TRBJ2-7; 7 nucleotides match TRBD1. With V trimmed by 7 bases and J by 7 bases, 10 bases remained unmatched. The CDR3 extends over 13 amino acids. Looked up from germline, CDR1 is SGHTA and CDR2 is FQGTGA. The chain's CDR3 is CASTETSGGEQYF. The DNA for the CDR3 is TGTGCCAGCACAGAGACGTCAGGGGGTGAGCAGTACTTC.

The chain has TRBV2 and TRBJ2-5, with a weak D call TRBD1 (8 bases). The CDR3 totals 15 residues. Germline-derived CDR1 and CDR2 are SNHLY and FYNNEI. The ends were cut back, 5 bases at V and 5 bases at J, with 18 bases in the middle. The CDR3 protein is CASSITGGDSETQYF. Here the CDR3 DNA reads TGTGCCAGCAGTATCACAGGGGGGGATTCGGAGACCCAGTACTTC.